Following are 19 T cell receptor beta chains from one sample sequenced in a study of T-cell reconstitution after alpha-beta-depleted transplantation in children. Unique molecular identifiers were used in preparing the TCRbeta library. TCRdb reanalysed the PCR reads using MiXCR and keeps one entry per CDR3 protein. The sample lists 600,000 to 700,000 distinct CDR3 sequences, less than 15% occurring once. The sequencing here drew on PBMCs, taken before TCRalphabeta/CD19-depleted stem cell transplant. The receptor set was obtained from a girl aged 2 to 9 with congenital amegakaryocytic thrombocytopenia, due to receive a stem cell transplant.

This clonotype was observed a handful of times. The chain has TRBV20-1 and TRBJ1-5; D is unclear. Germline CDR1 and CDR2: DFQATT and SNEGSKA (reference sequence). The V end lost 6 bases, the J end lost 0 bases, and 9 bases lay between the germline ends. This CDR3 is 13 amino acids long. CDR3 nucleotide sequence: TGCAGTGCCGTGCGGCTTAGCAATCAGCCCCAGCATTTT. Translating it yields CSAVRLSNQPQHF.

This clonotype has a count of ten or more. This rearrangement joins TRBV20-1 to TRBJ2-1; D ambiguous. The V end was cut by 3 bases, the J end by 9 bases, with 12 bases between. The V gene's germline CDR1 is DFQATT and CDR2 SNEGSKA (reference sequence). The CDR3 is made up of 12 amino acids. Written as DNA, the CDR3 is TGCAGTGCTAGCAGCGTCCTGGCTGAGCAGTTCTTC. Its translation: CSASSVLAEQFF.

In this sample, this clonotype turned up many times. The chain couples TRBV29-1 to TRBJ2-2; D is ambiguous. In germline, CDR1 is SQVTM, CDR2 ANQGSEA. Trimming shortened V by 3 bases and J by 1 base, and 6 bases separated the two germline ends. The CDR3 consists of 13 residues. The CDR3 loop is CSVDSVNTGELFF. The DNA of the CDR3 is TGCAGCGTTGACTCAGTGAACACCGGGGAGCTGTTTTTT.

This clonotype has a count of ten or more. The CDR3 region has the DNA TGCAGTGCTAGAGATCCGGGTAGCCTGGCTTGGGTGGACGACAATGAGCAGTTCTTC. This gives the protein CSARDPGSLAWVDDNEQFF. The gene calls are TRBV20-1 and TRBJ2-1; no clear D. There are 19 residues in the CDR3. Germline V lookup: CDR1 DFQATT, CDR2 SNEGSKA (reference sequence). Between the trimmed V and J ends, which lost 0 bases and 5 bases, there was a span of 26 bases.

There are a few counts of this clonotype. The V and J genes are TRBV28 and TRBJ2-7; 10 bases are a match to TRBD2. V trimming: 8 bases; J trimming: 3 bases; junction bases outside the gene matches: 16. This CDR3 is 17 amino acids long. The germline V gene has CDR1 MDHEN and CDR2 SYDVKM. The DNA for the CDR3 is TGTGCCAGCTCGGGACCTGGGGCTAGCGGGAGCCTCTACGAGCAGTACTTC. Its translation: CASSGPGASGSLYEQYF.

This sequence joins TRBV20-1 and TRBJ2-1; 10 nucleotides align to TRBD1. The V gene's germline CDR1 is DFQATT and CDR2 SNEGSKA (reference sequence). The CDR3 runs to 15 residues. Trimming cost V 5 bases and J 5 bases; bases outside gene matches: 9. CDR3 amino acids: CSASTGGISNNEQFF. The DNA of the CDR3 is TGCAGTGCTTCGACAGGGGGCATAAGTAACAATGAGCAGTTCTTC.

This clonotype was counted many times. V is TRBV20-1 and J is TRBJ2-1; tentatively, D is TRBD1 or TRBD2 (5 bases each). The germline V and J ends were trimmed by 4 bases and 3 bases, with 10 bases remaining between them. CDR3 length: 13 residues. In germline, CDR1 is DFQATT, CDR2 SNEGSKA (reference sequence). CDR3 sequence reads: CSATGTYYNEQFF. CDR3 in DNA: TGCAGTGCTACCGGGACCTACTACAATGAGCAGTTCTTC.

The V and J genes are TRBV7-9 and TRBJ2-3, with D possibly matching TRBD1 (7 bases). Germline V gene lookup returns CDR1 SEHNR and CDR2 FQNEAQ (reference sequence). The V end lost 4 bases, the J end lost 2 bases, and 13 bases lay between the germline ends. The CDR3 is 15 residues long. The CDR3 nucleotides read TGTGCCAGCAGCTCGCAGGGGGGTAACACAGATACGCAGTATTTT. Its protein is CASSSQGGNTDTQYF.

The chain combines TRBV2 with TRBJ2-5; D not certain. Germline V gene data show CDR1 as SNHLY and CDR2 as FYNNEI. This CDR3 is 15 amino acids long. Between the trimmed V and J ends, which lost 1 base and 0 bases, there was a span of 9 bases. CDR3 bases: TGTGCCAGCAGTGAAGGGGCACTTTACCAAGAGACCCAGTACTTC. It encodes CASSEGALYQETQYF.

This chain joins TRBV20-1 and TRBJ2-1; D is possibly TRBD2 (6 bases). Germline V gene data show CDR1 as DFQATT and CDR2 as SNEGSKA (reference sequence). The V and J ends lost 6 bases and 6 bases respectively, with 18 bases between them. This CDR3 has 14 amino acids. The CDR3 nucleotides read TGCAGTGCCCTAGTCACTGGCGGGGTCAATGAGCAGTTCTTC. Protein sequence: CSALVTGGVNEQFF.

CDR3 sequence reads: CASSRAGEEETQYF. CDR3 bases: TGTGCCAGCAGTCGCGCCGGAGAGGAAGAGACCCAGTACTTC. This chain connects TRBV28 to TRBJ2-5; D is ambiguous. The CDR3 spans 14 residues. Germline assignment: CDR1 MDHEN and CDR2 SYDVKM. Trimming removed 5 bases from V and 3 bases from J, with 13 bases in between.

This clonotype was counted at least ten times. This chain uses TRBV5-1 with TRBJ1-6; TRBD1 matches 7 bases. Looked up from germline, CDR1 is SGHRS and CDR2 is YFSETQ. The CDR3 sequence is 14 residues long. V trimming: 2 bases; J trimming: 5 bases; junction bases outside the gene matches: 1. The CDR3 region has the DNA TGCGCCAGCAGCTTTGGGACAGATAATTCACCCCTCCACTTT. This encodes CASSFGTDNSPLHF. The full variable domain, with the rest looked up from reference TRBV5-1 and TRBJ1-6, is KAGVTQTPRYLIKTRGQQVTLSCSPISGHRSVSWYQQTPGQGLQFLFEYFSETQRNKGNFPGRFSGRQFSNSRSEMNVSTLELGDSALYLCASSFGTDNSPLHFGNGTRLTVT.

This clonotype was observed a handful of times. This chain joins TRBV28 and TRBJ2-3; tentatively, D is TRBD1 (8 bases). Germline assignment: CDR1 MDHEN and CDR2 SYDVKM. Trimming cost V 6 bases and J 7 bases, with 20 bases left between them. The CDR3 sequence is 15 residues long. The CDR3 nucleotides are TGTGCCAGCAGGCGGGGGACAGGTCTATTGCATACGCAGTATTTT. Protein: CASRRGTGLLHTQYF. Variable domain in full (rest from reference TRBV28 and TRBJ2-3): DVKVTQSSRYLVKRTGEKVFLECVQDMDHENMFWYRQDPGLGLRLIYFSYDVKMKEKGDIPEGYSVSREKKERFSLILESASTNQTSMYLCASRRGTGLLHTQYFGPGTRLTVL.

The chain has TRBV7-9 and TRBJ2-2; 7 bases are shared with TRBD2. The V segment lost 5 bases and the J segment 0 bases; nucleotides outside the gene matches: 6. This CDR3 contains 16 residues. Per the germline V gene, CDR1 is SEHNR and CDR2 is FQNEAQ (reference sequence). Here the CDR3 reads CASSHRLAANTGELFF. The CDR3 DNA follows: TGTGCCAGCAGCCACCGACTAGCCGCGAACACCGGGGAGCTGTTTTTT. Filled out from reference TRBV7-9 and TRBJ2-2, the complete variable domain reads DTGVSQNPRHKITKRGQNVTFRCDPISEHNRLYWYRQTLGQGPEFLTYFQNEAQLEKSRLLSDRFSAERPKGSFSTLEIQRTEQGDSAMYLCASSHRLAANTGELFFGEGSRLTVL.

Note on this clonotype: Given a much more abundant clone one base away, this may be a read error. The rearrangement links TRBV6-5 to TRBJ2-4, with D possibly matching TRBD2 (5 bases). The CDR3 totals 16 residues. The germline CDR1 and CDR2 sequences are MNHEY and SVGAGI. For the CDR3, the DNA is TGTGCCAGCAGTTACAGGTCTAATCTAGCCAAAAACATTCAGTCCTTC. This translates into CASSYRSNLAKNIQSF.

Ten or more counts support this clonotype. V is TRBV7-9 and J is TRBJ2-1; 10 positions agree with TRBD2. The CDR3 covers 14 residues. J was trimmed by 8 bases and V by 6 bases; bases with no gene match: 7. Germline V gene lookup returns CDR1 SEHNR and CDR2 FQNEAQ (reference sequence). The CDR3 spells CASRDSGRRDEQFF. The CDR3 DNA sequence: TGTGCCAGCAGGGATAGCGGGAGGAGAGATGAGCAGTTCTTC.

This clonotype was seen a handful of times. The V call is TRBV19, the J call TRBJ1-6, with TRBD1 as a possible D gene (5 bases). The length of the CDR3 is 15 residues. Per germline, CDR1 LNHDA and CDR2 SQIVND (reference sequence). Trimming pared 7 bases from V and 7 bases from J, leaving 17 bases between. CDR3 protein: CASTPGANGNSPLHF. The CDR3 coding sequence is TGTGCCAGTACGCCCGGGGCAAATGGGAATTCACCCCTCCACTTT.

This sequence joins TRBV15 and TRBJ1-5; D unresolved. Trimming stripped 0 bases from V and 4 bases from J, with 13 bases between. This CDR3 is built from 16 residues. Germline V gene lookup returns CDR1 LNHNV and CDR2 YYDKDF (reference sequence). The CDR3 region has the DNA TGTGCCACCAGCAGAGATCCCACTCGACGTAATCAGCCCCAGCATTTT. As protein: CATSRDPTRRNQPQHF.

The V and J genes are TRBV12-3 or TRBV12-4 and TRBJ1-4; D is ambiguous. The CDR3 length is 17 residues. The V end was cut by 3 bases, the J end by 0 bases, with 14 bases between. The CDR3 bases are TGTGCCAGCAGTTTTGGGCGGGAACTTGCAACTAATGAAAAACTGTTTTTT. It translates to CASSFGRELATNEKLFF.